Reported below is one T cell receptor beta chain. Both iRepertoire HTBI primers and Arm-PCR of CDR3 regions were used to build the TCR beta libraries. From the multiplex PCR reads, TCRdb called clonotypes with MiXCR, one entry per CDR3 protein. The profile shows around 460,000 distinct CDR3 sequences, 20% to 25% of them singletons. The data were taken from a study of regulatory T cells in long-lasting Graves disease. Study summary: Graves' disease counted as persistent after over 5 years of antithyroid drugs with positive TSH receptor antibodies.

This CDR3 region has 16 residues. The germline V gene encodes CDR1 DFQATT and CDR2 SNEGSKA (reference sequence). V was cut by 1 base and J by 5 bases, with 18 bases left in between. Indicated time point: persistent/refractory GD, antithyroid drugs over 5 years with positive TRAb. Researchers made the TCR library from RNA that was extracted from PBMCs. This chain connects TRBV20-1 to TRBJ1-5; D uncertain. The material sequenced was peripheral blood mononuclear cells (PBMCs), taken when the disease was refractory, from a patient treated with antithyroid drugs. The sequence was obtained from a female donor with Graves disease. The CDR3 here is CSARGLRSGRHQPQHF. The CDR3 region has the DNA TGCAGTGCTAGAGGGCTGCGATCGGGTCGGCATCAGCCCCAGCATTTT.